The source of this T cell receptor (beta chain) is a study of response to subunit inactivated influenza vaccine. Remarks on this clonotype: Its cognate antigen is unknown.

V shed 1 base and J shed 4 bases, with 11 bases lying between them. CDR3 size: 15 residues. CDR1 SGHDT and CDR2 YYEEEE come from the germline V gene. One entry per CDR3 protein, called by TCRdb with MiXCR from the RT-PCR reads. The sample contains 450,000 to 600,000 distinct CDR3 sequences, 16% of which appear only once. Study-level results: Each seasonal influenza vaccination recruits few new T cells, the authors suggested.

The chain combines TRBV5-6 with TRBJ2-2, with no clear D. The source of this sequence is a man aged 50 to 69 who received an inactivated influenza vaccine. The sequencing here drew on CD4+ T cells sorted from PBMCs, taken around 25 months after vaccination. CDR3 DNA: TGTGCCAGCAGCTTGTATCAGTTTTTCACCGGGGAGCTGTTTTTT. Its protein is CASSLYQFFTGELFF.